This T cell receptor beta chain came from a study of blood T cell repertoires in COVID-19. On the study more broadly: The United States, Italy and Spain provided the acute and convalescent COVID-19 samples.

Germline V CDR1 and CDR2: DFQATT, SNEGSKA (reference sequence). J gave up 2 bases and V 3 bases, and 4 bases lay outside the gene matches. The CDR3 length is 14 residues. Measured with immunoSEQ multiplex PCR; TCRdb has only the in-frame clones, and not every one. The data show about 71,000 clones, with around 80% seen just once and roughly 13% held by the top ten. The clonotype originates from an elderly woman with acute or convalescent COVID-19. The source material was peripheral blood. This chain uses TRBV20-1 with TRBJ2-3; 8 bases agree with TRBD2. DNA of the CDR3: TGCAGTGCTAGTATAGCGGGGTTCACAGATACGCAGTATTTT. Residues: CSASIAGFTDTQYF.